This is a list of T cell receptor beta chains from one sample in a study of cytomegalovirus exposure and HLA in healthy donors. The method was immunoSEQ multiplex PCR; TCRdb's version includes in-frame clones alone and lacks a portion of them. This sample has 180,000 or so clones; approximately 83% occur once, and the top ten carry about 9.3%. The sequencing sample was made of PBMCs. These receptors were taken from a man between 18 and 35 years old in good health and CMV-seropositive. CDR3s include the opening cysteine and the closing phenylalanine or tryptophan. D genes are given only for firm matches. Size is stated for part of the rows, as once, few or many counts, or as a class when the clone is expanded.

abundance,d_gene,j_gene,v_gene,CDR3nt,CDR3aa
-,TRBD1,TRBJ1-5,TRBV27,TGTGCCAGCAGTTTTCAGGGGACAGGGGGCCAGCCCCAGCATTTT,CASSFQGTGGQPQHF
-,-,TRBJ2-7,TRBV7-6,TGTGCCAGCAGCTTGTCACGTCGGCAGGGAAGTGGTGAGCAGTACTTC,CASSLSRRQGSGEQYF
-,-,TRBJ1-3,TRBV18,TGTGCCAGCTCCACCGGAGGGGCTAACTCTGGAAACACCATATATTTT,CASSTGGANSGNTIYF
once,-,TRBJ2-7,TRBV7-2,TGTGCCAGCAGCCGACGGGGTAGCGAGCAGTACTTC,CASSRRGSEQYF
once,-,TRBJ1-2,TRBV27,TGTGCCAGCAGTACCTACGGGACTCAAGGGGAAGGCTACACCTTC,CASSTYGTQGEGYTF
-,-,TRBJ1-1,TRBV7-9,TGTGCCAGCACCGCCCCAGGGGCCACTGAAGCTTTCTTT,CASTAPGATEAFF
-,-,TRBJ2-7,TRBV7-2,TGTGCCAGCAGCTTAGGTGACAGTACCCTTTACGAGCAGTACTTC,CASSLGDSTLYEQYF
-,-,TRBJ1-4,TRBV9,TGTGCCAGCAGCGTAGGACAGTCGGATGAAAAACTGTTTTTT,CASSVGQSDEKLFF
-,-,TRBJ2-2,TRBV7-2,TGTGCCAGCAGCTTAGCGTGGAGTCGAGGGGAGCTGTTTTTT,CASSLAWSRGELFF
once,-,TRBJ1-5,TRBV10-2,TGCGCCAGCAGTGAGACCGGGAGGTACAATCAGCCCCAGCATTTT,CASSETGRYNQPQHF
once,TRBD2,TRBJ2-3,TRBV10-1,TGCGCCAGCAGTGAGAGCCCCGCGGGGGATGATACGCAGTATTTT,CASSESPAGDDTQYF
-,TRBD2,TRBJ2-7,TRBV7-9,TGTGCCAGCAGCTTAGGGGCTAGCGGGGGCGACGAGCAGTACTTC,CASSLGASGGDEQYF
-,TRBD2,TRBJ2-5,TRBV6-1,TGTGCCAGCAGTACCCGGGGGGGGACCGGAGAGACCCAGTACTTC,CASSTRGGTGETQYF
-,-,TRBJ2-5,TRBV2,TGTGCCAGCAGTGAATATTTTGGGGGGGCGATGGAGACCCAGTACTTC,CASSEYFGGAMETQYF
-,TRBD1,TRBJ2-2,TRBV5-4,TGTGCCAGCAGCTCTCCTCGGACAGGGCCCACCGGGGAGCTGTTTTTT,CASSSPRTGPTGELFF
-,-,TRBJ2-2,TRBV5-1,TGCGCCAGCAGCTTGCCTGGAGGCAACACCGGGGAGCTGTTTTTT,CASSLPGGNTGELFF
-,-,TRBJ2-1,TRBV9,TGTGCCAGCAGCGAGGGGCCAGTATGGGAGCAGTTCTTC,CASSEGPVWEQFF
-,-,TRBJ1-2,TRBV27,TGTGCCAGCAGTTTAGCGGGGGCATTCACGGATGGCTACACCTTC,CASSLAGAFTDGYTF
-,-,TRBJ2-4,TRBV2,TGTGCCAGCAGTGAAGCGCAGGTAGCCAAAAACATTCAGTACTTC,CASSEAQVAKNIQYF
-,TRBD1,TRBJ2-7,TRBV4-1,TGCGCCAGCAGCCAAGTTGCAGGGGGCTCCTACGAGCAGTACTTC,CASSQVAGGSYEQYF
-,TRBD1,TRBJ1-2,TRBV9,TGTGCCAGCAGCGCCAACCCTAACAGGGGGGGTGGCTACACCTTC,CASSANPNRGGGYTF
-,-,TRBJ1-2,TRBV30,TGTGCCTGGGCCACCCCAATCTCAGGCTATGGCTACACCTTC,CAWATPISGYGYTF
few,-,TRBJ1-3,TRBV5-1,TGCGCCAGCAGCCTCCGGGTCGGAAACACCATATATTTT,CASSLRVGNTIYF
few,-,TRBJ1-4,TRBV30,TGTGCCTTACATCAGGGAACAACTAATGAAAAACTGTTTTTT,CALHQGTTNEKLFF